This TCR beta chain comes out of a study of blood T cells in healthy people across ages. Sample donors were healthy Caucasian individuals that came from Russia, aged roughly 6 to 95. Only a few counts were recorded for this clonotype. Its antigen is undetermined. The use of a sample-barcoded 5' primer and a J-beta primer mix characterized a second PCR of roughly 7 to 12 cycles. Per sample, CDR3-containing paired-end reads numbered at least 3 million. A single record per CDR3 protein comes from TCRdb applying MiXCR to the 5' RACE reads. The sample consists of fewer than 750,000 distinct CDR3 sequences, 40% to 65% of them appearing once. Findings of the study overall: The recorded TCR beta diversity per million T cells decreased in a roughly linear manner with age. A strong correlation was seen between TCR beta diversity and naive T cell percentage.

V was cut by 0 bases and J by 2 bases, with 11 bases left in between. Germline CDR1 is DFQATT and CDR2 is SNEGSKA (reference sequence). This CDR3 region has 14 residues. This receptor was taken from a woman of 80 years or more in good health. Input material: blood. This chain links TRBV20-1 with TRBJ2-7; either TRBD1 or TRBD2 may supply D (6 bases each). As DNA, the CDR3 is TGCAGTGCTAGAGATCTGGGGGGCACCTACGAGCAGTACTTC. Amino acids: CSARDLGGTYEQYF.